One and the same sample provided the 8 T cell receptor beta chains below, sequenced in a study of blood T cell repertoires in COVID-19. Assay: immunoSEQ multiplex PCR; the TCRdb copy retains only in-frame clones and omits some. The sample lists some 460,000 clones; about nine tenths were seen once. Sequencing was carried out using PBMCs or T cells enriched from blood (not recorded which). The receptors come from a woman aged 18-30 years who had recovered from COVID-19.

The CDR3, as DNA: TGTGCCAGCAGTGAAAATGGACAGTATAATTCACCCCTCCACTTT. Amino acid sequence: CASSENGQYNSPLHF. The V call is TRBV2, the J call TRBJ1-6, with D perhaps matching TRBD1 (6 bases). Germline assignment: CDR1 SNHLY and CDR2 FYNNEI. V shed 2 bases and J shed 4 bases, with 9 bases lying between them. The CDR3 sequence is 15 residues long.

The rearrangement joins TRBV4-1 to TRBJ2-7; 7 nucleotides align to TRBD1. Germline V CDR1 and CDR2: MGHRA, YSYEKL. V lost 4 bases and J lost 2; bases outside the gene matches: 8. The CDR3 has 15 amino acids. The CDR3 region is CASSPRGTGAYEQYF. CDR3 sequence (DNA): TGCGCCAGCAGCCCCCGAGGAACAGGGGCCTACGAGCAGTACTTC.

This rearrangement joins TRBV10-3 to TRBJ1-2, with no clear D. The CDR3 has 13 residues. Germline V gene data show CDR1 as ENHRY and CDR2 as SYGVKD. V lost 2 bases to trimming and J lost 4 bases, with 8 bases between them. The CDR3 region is CAISEGPFYGYTF. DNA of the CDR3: TGTGCCATCAGTGAGGGGCCCTTCTATGGCTACACCTTC.

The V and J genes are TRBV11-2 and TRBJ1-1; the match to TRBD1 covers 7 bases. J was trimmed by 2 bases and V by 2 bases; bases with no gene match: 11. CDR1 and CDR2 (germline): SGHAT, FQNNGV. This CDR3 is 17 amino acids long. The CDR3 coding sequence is TGTGCCAGCAGCTTAAGACAGGGCCAAACCCCCAACACTGAAGCTTTCTTT. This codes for CASSLRQGQTPNTEAFF.

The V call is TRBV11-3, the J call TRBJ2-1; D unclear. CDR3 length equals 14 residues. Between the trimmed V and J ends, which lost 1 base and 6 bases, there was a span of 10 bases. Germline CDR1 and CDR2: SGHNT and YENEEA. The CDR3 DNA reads TGTGCCAGCAGCTTAGGACCAGCGTCCAATGAGCAGTTCTTC. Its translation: CASSLGPASNEQFF. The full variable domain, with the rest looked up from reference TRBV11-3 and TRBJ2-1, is EAGVVQSPRYKIIEKKQPVAFWCNPISGHNTLYWYLQNLGQGPELLIRYENEEAVDDSQLPKDRFSAERLKGVDSTLKIQPAELGDSAVYLCASSLGPASNEQFFGPGTRLTVL.

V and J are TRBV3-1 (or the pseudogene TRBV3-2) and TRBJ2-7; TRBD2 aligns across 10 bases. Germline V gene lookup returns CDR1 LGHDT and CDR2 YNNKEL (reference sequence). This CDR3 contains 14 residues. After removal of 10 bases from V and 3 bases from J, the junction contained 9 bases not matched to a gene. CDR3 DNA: TGTGCCACCTCCCAAGCGGGGGGGAACTACGAGCAGTACTTC. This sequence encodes CATSQAGGNYEQYF.

The CDR3 DNA follows: TGTGCCAGCAGCGCCGGGACAGGGGGCCCGGACGAGCAGTACTTC. This encodes CASSAGTGGPDEQYF. The chain combines TRBV6-5 with TRBJ2-7, with 12 bases fitting TRBD1. Trimming removed 6 bases from V and 5 bases from J; junction bases left unmatched: 8. This CDR3 is 15 amino acids long. Germline V lookup: CDR1 MNHEY, CDR2 SVGAGI.

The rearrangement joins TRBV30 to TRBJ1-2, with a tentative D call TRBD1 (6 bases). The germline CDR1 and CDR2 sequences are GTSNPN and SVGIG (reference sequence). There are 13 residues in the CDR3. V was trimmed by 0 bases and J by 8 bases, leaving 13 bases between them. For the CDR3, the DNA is TGTGCCTGGAGTGTACAGGGTTTGGGGGGCTACACCTTC. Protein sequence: CAWSVQGLGGYTF. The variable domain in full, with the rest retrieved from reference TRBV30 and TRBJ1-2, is SQTIHQWPATLVQPVGSPLSLECTVEGTSNPNLYWYRQAAGRGLQLLFYSVGIGQISSEVPQNLSASRPQDRQFILSSKKLLLSDSGFYLCAWSVQGLGGYTFGSGTRLTVV.